The 5 T cell receptor beta chains in this list originate from one sample, sequenced in a study of cytomegalovirus exposure and HLA in healthy donors. Profiling relied on immunoSEQ multiplex PCR, and the TCRdb table lists in-frame clones only, not all of them. The sample consists of 150,000 or so clones, approximately 94% of them appearing once. The sequenced material came from PBMCs. The receptors were gathered from a man aged 18 to 29 in good health and CMV-seropositive.

V gene TRBV7-2 combines with J gene TRBJ2-5; a possible D gene is TRBD1 (5 bases). The CDR3 loop spans 14 amino acids. The V gene lost 4 bases and the J gene lost 2 bases, with 11 bases spanning the gap. Germline lookup yields CDR1 SGHTA and CDR2 FQGNSA. CDR3 DNA sequence: TGTGCCAGCAGCTCTGGACACGGACAAGAGACCCAGTACTTC. Residues: CASSSGHGQETQYF.

The J gene is TRBJ2-1, the V gene TRBV5-1; possibly TRBD2 for D (6 bases). CDR1 SGHRS and CDR2 YFSETQ come from the germline V gene. V lost 3 bases to trimming and J lost 6 bases, with 13 bases between them. The CDR3 is 14 amino acids. The CDR3, as DNA: TGCGCCAGCAGCTCCTCTCCCGGGGGCAATGAGCAGTTCTTC. Its protein product is CASSSSPGGNEQFF.

This chain joins TRBV19 and TRBJ2-6; 9 bases align to TRBD1. Germline CDR1 LNHDA, CDR2 SQIVND (reference sequence). V gave up 7 bases and J gave up 0 bases; unmatched junction bases: 4. The CDR3 runs 16 residues. The CDR3 DNA is TGTGCCAGTAAGGAGACAGGGGGCTCTGGGGCCAACGTCCTGACTTTC. Protein product: CASKETGGSGANVLTF.

V gene TRBV28 combines with J gene TRBJ1-2, with D possibly matching TRBD1 (5 bases). The V end lost 4 bases, the J end lost 6 bases, and 9 bases lay between the germline ends. The germline V gene encodes CDR1 MDHEN and CDR2 SYDVKM. The CDR3 consists of 12 residues. CDR3 protein: CASSSGHDGYTF. CDR3 bases: TGTGCCAGCAGTTCCGGACACGATGGCTACACCTTC.

V gene TRBV5-1 combines with J gene TRBJ2-3, with TRBD2 identical over 13 bases. J was trimmed by 6 bases and V by 0 bases; bases with no gene match: 10. Per germline, CDR1 SGHRS and CDR2 YFSETQ. This CDR3 comprises 18 residues. CDR3: CASSLGRTSGGLLDTQYF. The CDR3 region has the DNA TGCGCCAGCAGCTTGGGGAGGACTAGCGGGGGACTACTCGATACGCAGTATTTT. The complete variable domain, with remaining parts taken from reference TRBV5-1 and TRBJ2-3, reads KAGVTQTPRYLIKTRGQQVTLSCSPISGHRSVSWYQQTPGQGLQFLFEYFSETQRNKGNFPGRFSGRQFSNSRSEMNVSTLELGDSALYLCASSLGRTSGGLLDTQYFGPGTRLTVL.